This T cell receptor (beta chain) was identified in a study of blood T cell repertoires in COVID-19. The wider study: COVID-19 samples, acute and convalescent, were from the United States, Italy and Spain. Sources were T cells, B-cell-depleted T cells, or PBMCs; the material itself was cDNA or gDNA.

Source study methods: Reference gene primers were amplified, and this amplification served to estimate nucleated cell counts. Method: immunoSEQ multiplex PCR; TCRdb's copy keeps in-frame clones and lacks some. V and J calls and clone size follow that table, whereas D and trimming were derived from the DNA. The table lists under 300,000 clones, 82% of them singletons. Germline V CDR1 and CDR2: LGHNA, YNFKEQ. This CDR3 region has 13 residues. The germline V and J ends were trimmed by 5 bases and 5 bases, with 12 bases remaining between them. The rearrangement joins TRBV4-2 to TRBJ1-1; tentative D call: TRBD1 (5 bases). The sequence was obtained from a woman between 18 and 29 years old with acute or convalescent COVID-19. Sequencing was performed on peripheral blood. The chain's CDR3 is CASSKAGGTEAFF. CDR3 in DNA: TGTGCCAGCAGCAAAGCGGGGGGTACTGAAGCTTTCTTT.